A selection of T cell receptor beta chains follows, all from one sample in a study of T-cell memory formation after mild COVID-19. From the 5' RACE reads, TCRdb called clonotypes with MiXCR, one entry per CDR3 protein. The repertoire holds under 250,000 distinct CDR3 sequences, with 8.5% to 9.5% as singletons. Material for sequencing was PBMCs or a T cell subset sorted from them (not recorded which). The receptors originated from a man younger than 30 who had mild COVID-19 (a few samples of this study predate the infection). Cell type and time point are not known. The CDR3 runs from the conserved cysteine through the conserved F or W.

v_call,j_call,cdr3_aa
TRBV19,TRBJ2-2,CAIQGRNTGELFF
TRBV7-2,TRBJ2-6,CASSLAGTGANVLTF
TRBV2,TRBJ2-7,CASTGLRRDVQYF
TRBV30,TRBJ1-1,CAWSSGLFNTEAFF
TRBV7-2,TRBJ1-6,CASSPRGGVFSPLHF
TRBV12-5,TRBJ1-1,CASGYQGGTEAFF
TRBV4-3,TRBJ2-2,CASSRVAGGDTGELFF
TRBV12-3/TRBV12-4,TRBJ1-5,CASSFRAGGKWKPQHF
TRBV20-1,TRBJ2-7,CSAKQEVVEQYF
TRBV5-1,TRBJ1-2,CASSLGPLSTFNYGYTF
TRBV6-2/TRBV6-3,TRBJ2-7,CASSSTFLADEQYF
TRBV7-9,TRBJ1-4,CASTAPSFGEKLFF
TRBV7-3,TRBJ1-1,CASSTGTGGRAFF
TRBV12-3/TRBV12-4,TRBJ2-1,CASSLPPSGANEQFF
TRBV6-2/TRBV6-3,TRBJ1-5,CASSYRDRLEHQPQHF
TRBV10-3,TRBJ2-5,CAIGEQQEAQYF
TRBV12-3/TRBV12-4,TRBJ1-6,CASSTRDRVGEPLHF
TRBV20-1,TRBJ1-1,CSARDPGRPNTEAFF
TRBV24-1,TRBJ2-1,CATSSAEGTGNEQFF
TRBV7-3,TRBJ2-1,CASSPGLDGNEQFF
TRBV6-2/TRBV6-3,TRBJ1-5,CARHDRTSNQPQHF
TRBV5-1,TRBJ2-5,CASSSPEGLETQYF